The present T cell receptor (beta chain) was sequenced within a study of cytomegalovirus exposure and HLA in healthy donors (dated by TCRdb to the late 2010s). Concerning the study at large: An earlier analysis of some 600 of the donors reported around 280 Gb of sequence data and 117 million unique TCR beta sequences obtained from 150 million to 200 million T cells. Approximately 330 gigabases of sequencing data and 70 million to 100 million unique TCR sequences made up an early release that covered about 640 HLA-typed donors. Of the 398 genotyped donors, 70% to 90% were placed in the genetic ancestry cluster associated with self-reported Caucasian donors. The aim of the study was to test whether cataloging public T cell receptors could identify signatures of past pathogen exposure. The study profiled the T cell repertoires of around 700 subjects by immunosequencing and related them to cytomegalovirus serostatus. Besides the first cohort of more than 650 subjects, a separate validation cohort made up of 120 different subjects was used. To predict cytomegalovirus infection status, the study brought together high-throughput TCR immunosequencing, statistical association of individual TCRs with disease status, and machine learning. A later analysis re-examined previously published TCR beta repertoires from over 500 donors and added high-resolution HLA genotyping to investigate patterns of TCR occurrence. In the later analysis, no new phenotypic data were used to find candidate immune exposures; instead, reliance was placed on TCR beta sequences and their occurrence across donors. An earlier analysis of a few hundred of the donors applied high-throughput TCR beta sequencing to assess whether each TCR beta V gene segment acted as functional or pseudogenic. Donor age, sex, ethnicity and CMV serostatus were compiled alongside the repertoire data. In a later genetic analysis, genome-wide SNP genotypes for about three fifths of the roughly 670 donors were used, and that subset was treated as a discovery cohort. All discovery cohort repertoires had been generated on a single sequencing platform. Both class I and class II loci were covered by HLA typing, at four-digit resolution. The number of typed donors differed by locus: roughly 629-640 for A, B, C, DRB1 and DQB1; some 540 for DQA1; 606 for DPA1; and about 450 for DPB1. Roughly five DR-DQ haplotypes were treated as single units for association and clustering because of strong linkage in the cohort. On average, 235,054 unique TCR beta nucleotide sequences were sequenced per donor among some 420 genotyped donors of the cohort, with 15% to 20% of those sequences being non-productive.

Concerning this clone itself: Its antigen remains undetermined. Base-call qualities are not available, and no considerably larger clone is one nucleotide away.

From cysteine to phenylalanine, the CDR3 is 12 amino acids long. Only CDR3 DNA remains: 36 bases, in frame from the first base. At the junction V is shortened by 5 bases and J by 5 bases; bases outside the gene matches: 3. CDR1 SGHVS and CDR2 FNYEAQ are derived from the germline V gene. The cohort comprised some 680 healthy bone marrow donors. At the time of sampling, every cohort member was nominally healthy, though immune exposures that went unrecorded were likely present. The donor tested CMV seronegative and was one of the 352 seronegative cohort members. Every donor gave a peripheral blood sample, and the peripheral blood mononuclear cells from that sample were used for TCR beta sequencing. The Qiagen DNeasy Blood Extraction Kit was used to extract genomic DNA from the blood cell samples. Preparation of the library involved the immunoSEQ multiplex PCR assay. For the multiplex PCR, a mixture combining 60 forward primers for TCR Vbeta segments and 13 reverse primers for TCR Jbeta segments was used. The CDR3 region of rearranged TCR beta genes was amplified from genomic DNA by a multiplex PCR assay. Amplified TCR beta libraries were sequenced as 87-base-pair reads on the Illumina HiSeq System. On the study's bioinformatics: A later analysis counted 65 million to 90 million unique TCR beta chains across the 650 to 700 repertoires, and roughly 10 million of these chains were shared by at least two donors. Raw reads were error-corrected and collapsed into unique sequences by a nearest-neighbor algorithm in which closely related sequences were merged to remove PCR and sequencing errors. To assign V, D and J gene segments, CDR3 sequences were aligned to IMGT reference sequences. For a sequence to be retained, a match of at least six nucleotides to both a V gene segment and a J gene segment was required. A rearrangement was called productive if the CDR3 had no stop codons and remained in frame with V and J, and every other rearrangement was called non-productive. CDR3 was defined according to IMGT convention as the region running from the second conserved V-encoded cysteine to the conserved J-encoded phenylalanine. In an earlier analysis of roughly 610 of the donors, sequences lacking an unambiguous match to a single V gene segment were excluded. An earlier analysis of some 500 of the donors classified V segments as functional when productive rearrangements were above 56.7% and as segregating when the standard deviation between donors was above 5%. A statistical classification framework was built to diagnose cytomegalovirus status from the catalog of TCR beta chain sequences. In a later analysis, V and J genes were assigned by comparing TCR nucleotide sequences against IMGT/GENE-DB human TR gene sequences. A later analysis assigned CDR3 sequences and most-parsimonious VDJ recombination scenarios with the TCRdist pipeline. A later analysis defined each TCR beta chain by its CDR3 amino acid sequence plus V-gene family, and excluded reads lacking a unique V-gene family. A later analysis removed 500 to 600 highly shared, low-generation-probability nucleotide sequences to deal with suspected cross-contamination and a sequencing artifact. For each public chain, a later analysis derived a clonal expansion index from normalized ranks of inferred template counts within each repertoire. Generation probabilities in a later analysis came from a VDJ recombination model fitted to out-of-frame rearrangements, and those results were checked against IGoR. A later analysis scored TCR-TCR, TCR-HLA and TCR-CMV co-occurrence with hypergeometric tests, applying a repertoire-size bias correction to TCR pairs. False discovery rates were estimated in a later analysis by permuting HLA or CMV assignments 20 times. In a later analysis, co-occurring TCRs were grouped with DBSCAN, and TCRdist sequence similarity was added when clustering was performed within HLA-allele-positive subsets. Repertoires with fewer than 30,000 or more than 120,000 public chains, plus five repertoires with anomalous nucleotide sharing, were excluded from co-occurrence clustering. Not all clones reach the TCRdb copy of this immuneACCESS table, which keeps in-frame sequences only. Checked studies attribute under half of the gap to unresolved V genes and leave the rest unexplained. D and trimming were read from the DNA, whereas the V and J calls and clone size are those reported in that table. The sample table lists 43,000 or so clones, roughly 80% of them with a count of one. The biggest ten clones account for roughly 1.4% of the sample.

What the research found in general, with its limitations: Because HLA typing was missing for some donors at each locus, association tests included only the typed subset. Assigning TCR associations to individual alleles was difficult when HLA alleles, especially DR and DQ, strongly co-occurred. In the study, approximately 150 TCR beta chains were listed as associated with cytomegalovirus. In a later analysis, most CMV-associated TCR beta chains were found to appear HLA-restricted, with HLA associations seemingly driven largely by CMV exposure. A further reported finding was that TCR beta sequences accurately predicted the HLA-A and HLA-B alleles for most subjects in the first cohort. Sequencing depth was assumed to be roughly uniform across donors in the presence/absence analyses, though that assumption may not hold. While some public TCRs were present in many individuals, most TCR sequences turned up only very rarely across donors. Specific HLA alleles were associated with around 18,000 TCR beta sequences at a false discovery rate of 0.05 in a later analysis. A later analysis found that TCR association rates varied across HLA loci, with DRB1 alleles showing the most associated TCRs and HLA-C alleles the fewest. In a later genetic analysis, fewer N-insertions in productive TCRs were reported among donors in an Asian-associated ancestry cluster than the roughly 670-donor mean. A later analysis reported that several top co-occurrence clusters appeared linked to parvovirus B19, influenza, CMV and Epstein-Barr virus. Because the 87-base-pair reads could not distinguish some IMGT-functional V segments, including TRBV6-2 and TRBV6-3, those segments were excluded. Immune exposure information for the cohort was limited to CMV serostatus. In an earlier analysis of several hundred of the donors, most TCR beta V segments were observed in productive rearrangements about 87% or about 30% of the time, broadly matching IMGT annotations. A later analysis found that HLA-associated TCR beta chains were more clonally expanded and had lower generation probabilities than equally common non-associated chains. The sequencing pipeline was judged likely to have produced a cluster of highly shared sequence variants as a technical artifact. Correlated functional status among segregating V segments might reflect linkage disequilibrium, but an unknown experimental factor could not be ruled out. Only TCR beta chains were sequenced in this cohort, and the absence of alpha or paired-chain data limited detectable features. It was suggested by the authors that the approach could potentially be generalized to other disease states and immunological phenotypes. Cytomegalovirus status was reported to be diagnosed by the classifier with high specificity and sensitivity in both the original and validation cohorts. A later genetic analysis associated a missense DCLRE1C variant with V-gene and J-gene trimming of TCR beta chains, and an independent cohort replicated the association. The earlier analysis of a few hundred of the donors excluded approximately 17 rarely observed V segments, including chromosome 9 orphons, because counts were too low. A few of the identified cytomegalovirus-associated TCR beta chains were confirmed in vitro to be specific for cytomegalovirus antigens.

The sequenced sample consisted of PBMCs. The V gene is TRBV7-6 and the J gene is TRBJ2-7; 7 bases in the junction line up with TRBD1. The source of this sequence is a man in his thirties or forties in good health and CMV-seronegative. The nucleotides are TGTGCCAGCAGCCGACAGGGCCACGAGCAGTACTTC. It is translated as CASSRQGHEQYF.